These 11 T cell receptor beta chains were sequenced from one sample in a study of identical twins (TCRdb year 2016). The library was produced with 5' RACE. The listed sequencing device is Illumina HiSeq 2000. Using fastp at Q25 and MiXCR, TCRdb reprocessed the public reads and kept productive beta chains. All rows with the same CDR3 protein become a single entry with the most common DNA and genes. For this sample there are some 660,000 distinct CDR3 sequences; 8% to 9% appear just once. Roughly 0.97% of the sample belongs to the ten largest clones. The same specimen was also included in a second study, on yellow fever vaccine responses in identical twins.

Sequencing input: PBMCs. All receptors come from a woman aged 18-30 years in good health.

This clonotype was picked up one time. This chain connects TRBV30 to TRBJ2-1; 7 bases fit TRBD1. The V segment lost 2 bases and the J segment 5 bases; nucleotides outside the gene matches: 6. The CDR3 totals 14 residues. Germline lookup yields CDR1 GTSNPN and CDR2 SVGIG (reference sequence). CDR3 nucleotide sequence: TGTGCCTGGAGTACAGGGGTTTGGGACAATGAGCAGTTCTTC. It is translated as CAWSTGVWDNEQFF.

The V gene is TRBV20-1, the J gene TRBJ2-7; 12 nucleotides agree with TRBD2. The CDR3 is made up of 16 amino acids. Germline CDR1 and CDR2: DFQATT and SNEGSKA (reference sequence). With 5 bases clipped from V and 0 bases from J, the junction kept 8 bases outside the gene matches. Written as DNA, the CDR3 is TGCAGTGCTGAGGGGGGACTAGCGGGTCTCTCCTACGAGCAGTACTTC. Its translation: CSAEGGLAGLSYEQYF.

This chain connects TRBV4-2 to TRBJ1-1, with D unclear. V lost 1 base and J lost 7, with 10 bases in between. CDR1 is LGHNA and CDR2 is YNFKEQ in the germline V gene. This CDR3 has 13 residues. CDR3 sequence: CASSQGTSLEAFF. Here the CDR3 DNA reads TGTGCCAGCAGCCAAGGGACTTCACTTGAAGCTTTCTTT.

This clonotype was seen repeatedly, ten times or more. The chain uses TRBV4-1 and TRBJ1-6; 7 bases match TRBD1. V was pared by 3 bases and J by 9 bases, with 11 bases of the junction left unmatched. The CDR3 is made up of 16 amino acids. The V gene's germline CDR1 is MGHRA and CDR2 YSYEKL. The CDR3 nucleotides read TGCGCCAGCAGCCAGGTTACAGGGGCGCGGGGTTCACCCCTCCACTTT. Protein: CASSQVTGARGSPLHF.

The table lists this clonotype with a few counts. The J gene is TRBJ1-5, the V gene TRBV6-1; D might be TRBD1 (6 bases). V was trimmed by 5 bases and J by 4 bases, leaving 15 bases between them. The CDR3 is 15 residues long. The germline gives CDR1 MNHNS, CDR2 SASEGT. CDR3 DNA: TGTGCCAGCAGTCTCCAAGGGGGGGCGAATCAGCCCCAGCATTTT. It codes for CASSLQGGANQPQHF.

The V gene is TRBV20-1, the J gene TRBJ1-3; TRBD1 matches 8 bases. Germline CDR1 reads DFQATT; CDR2 reads SNEGSKA (reference sequence). The CDR3 sequence is 13 residues long. V was pared by 3 bases and J by 6 bases, with 4 bases of the junction left unmatched. The CDR3 coding sequence is TGCAGTGCTAGGACAGGGGTTGTAAACACCATATATTTT. Its translation is CSARTGVVNTIYF.

This clonotype was observed a few times. V gene TRBV7-8 combines with J gene TRBJ2-1; 11 bases fit TRBD2. The CDR3 has 16 amino acids. CDR1 SGHVS and CDR2 FQNEAQ come from the germline V gene. Germline trimming cut 6 bases from V and 7 bases from J; bases unmatched to any gene: 11. The CDR3 loop is CASSQGIAGGENEQFF. The CDR3 DNA follows: TGTGCCAGCAGTCAGGGAATAGCGGGAGGGGAAAATGAGCAGTTCTTC. The variable domain in full, completed from reference TRBV7-8 and TRBJ2-1, reads GAGVSQSPRYKVAKRGQDVALRCDPISGHVSLFWYQQALGQGPEFLTYFQNEAQLDKSGLPSDRFFAERPEGSVSTLKIQRTQQEDSAVYLCASSQGIAGGENEQFFGPGTRLTVL.

This clonotype was seen repeatedly, ten times or more. This chain connects TRBV5-1 to TRBJ2-3; 12 positions agree with TRBD2. The CDR3 runs 16 residues. Germline trimming cut 3 bases from V and 2 bases from J; bases unmatched to any gene: 4. Looked up from germline, CDR1 is SGHRS and CDR2 is YFSETQ. The CDR3 sequence is CASSSSSGGVTDTQYF. The DNA for the CDR3 is TGCGCCAGCAGCTCCTCTAGCGGGGGGGTCACAGATACGCAGTATTTT. The full variable domain, its missing parts supplied by reference TRBV5-1 and TRBJ2-3, is KAGVTQTPRYLIKTRGQQVTLSCSPISGHRSVSWYQQTPGQGLQFLFEYFSETQRNKGNFPGRFSGRQFSNSRSEMNVSTLELGDSALYLCASSSSSGGVTDTQYFGPGTRLTVL.

This clonotype turned up a few times. The chain combines TRBV7-9 with TRBJ2-1; TRBD1 matches at 7 bases. The CDR3 contains 16 residues. Germline V CDR1 and CDR2: SEHNR, FQNEAQ (reference sequence). The J segment lost 4 bases and the V segment lost 4 bases, leaving 10 bases of the junction unmatched. CDR3 sequence (DNA): TGTGCCAGCAGCTCCCCAACAGGGGCTCCGTACAATGAGCAGTTCTTC. Its translation is CASSSPTGAPYNEQFF.

This clonotype was seen a handful of times. The rearrangement uses TRBV28 and TRBJ1-5, with 7 bases fitting TRBD1. The junction had 13 bases not matched to a gene; V was cut back by 7 bases and J by 1 base. Per the germline V gene, CDR1 is MDHEN and CDR2 is SYDVKM. The CDR3 has 17 amino acids. CDR3 residues: CASTPGAGGRSNQPQHF. The DNA for the CDR3 is TGTGCCAGCACCCCGGGGGCAGGGGGTCGGAGCAATCAGCCCCAGCATTTT.

This clonotype was counted between two and nine times. The V gene is TRBV10-3, the J gene TRBJ2-7, with TRBD1 matching 7 bases. This CDR3 has 15 residues. Germline V gene lookup returns CDR1 ENHRY and CDR2 SYGVKD. Trimming cost V 3 bases and J 2 bases; bases outside gene matches: 7. The CDR3 DNA sequence: TGTGCCATCAGTGATAGGGACAGCCTCACCTACGAGCAGTACTTC. This encodes CAISDRDSLTYEQYF.